This T cell receptor (beta chain) was documented in a study of OX40 agonist ivuxolimab in advanced cancers. About the investigation overall: Ivuxolimab, which targeted the costimulatory receptor OX40 (CD134), was an agonistic, fully human IgG2 monoclonal antibody. In the dose-escalation cohort, around four fifths of patients were male, and the mean age was approximately 55 years, with a range of about 23 to 80. Prior anti-PD-1, anti-PD-L1 or anti-CTLA-4 therapy was permitted, and checkpoint inhibitors had been received by around 40% of dose-escalation patients. The paper reports the monotherapy dose-escalation portion (N of about 52 patients) of the phase I ivuxolimab trial. Of the approximately 54 patients in dose escalation, around 20 had hepatocellular carcinoma, some 15 had melanoma, 9 had renal cell carcinoma and 9 had head and neck cancer. Peripheral TCRbeta sequencing was intended to test whether TCR sequence diversity was altered and clonal T-cell expansion was caused by ivuxolimab. Intravenous ivuxolimab was administered to patients every 2 weeks at six dose levels: 0.01, 0.1, 0.3, 1.5, 3 and 10 mg/kg. Partial responses occurred in three dose-escalation patients, of whom one had hepatocellular carcinoma and two had cutaneous melanoma.

Genomic DNA was extracted from sorted cells for sequencing of the TCRbeta CDR3 region. The immunoSEQ Assay was used to sequence the TCRbeta CDR3 regions. What TCRdb holds here is the immuneACCESS table cut down to in-frame rearrangements. Part of the clones is not present; checked against another copy, under half of the missing clones reflect an unresolved V gene, and the others are unexplained. Counted in this sample were about 80,000 clones; around four fifths of them appeared once. The top ten clones comprise 20% to 25% of the sample. Relative to germline, V is 5 bases shorter and J is 3 bases shorter, with 17 bases between their ends. Spanning cysteine to phenylalanine, the CDR3 consists of 15 amino acids. Only the CDR3 DNA is retained, 45 bases long and in frame from the first base. Reading the germline V gene gives CDR1 MNHEY and CDR2 SVGAGI. To note about this clone: The antigen it binds to is not known. No clone much larger than this one lies a single base away; base qualities are absent.

Beyond this particular receptor, the publication reports: After ivuxolimab, more expanded clones were found on average in CD8+ T cells than in CD4+ T cells. In the 0.1-3.0 mg/kg groups, partial responders had among the lowest normalized peripheral clonal expansion, particularly in CD8+ T cells. At doses of 0.1 to 3.0 mg/kg, clonal expansion of both CD4+ and CD8+ T cells in blood was seen between baseline and week 6. Low levels of normalized T-cell clonal expansion were also seen in some nonresponding patients. The antigen specificity of the clonally expanded peripheral T cells was not determined.

Patients with a history of autoimmune disease or receiving systemic immunosuppression were excluded from the trial. Peripheral blood for TCR sequencing was collected from all dose cohorts at baseline, on cycle 4 day 1, and on cycle 7 day 1. Samples came from an open-label, multicenter, first-in-human phase I dose-escalation trial of ivuxolimab. The trial enrolled adults with locally advanced or metastatic head and neck squamous cell, hepatocellular, melanoma or renal cell carcinoma. Before TCR sequencing, CD4+ T cells and CD8+ T cells from peripheral blood were sorted into separate populations. Recombination joined TRBV6-5 with TRBJ2-7; the D segment could be TRBD1, given 6 matching bases. The receptor's source is an adult with an advanced solid tumor such as melanoma, head and neck, liver or kidney cancer. The specimen comprised CD4+ or CD8+ T cells sorted from blood, sampled in a trial of the OX40 agonist ivuxolimab. The CDR3 loop reads CASSPDRNNIYEQYF. The nucleotide sequence reads as follows: TGTGCCAGCAGTCCAGACAGGAACAATATCTACGAGCAGTACTTC.